Here is one T cell receptor beta chain with its context. This entry belongs to a study of blood T cell repertoires in COVID-19. Original processing methods: Scientists estimated how many nucleated cells there were by amplifying reference gene primers. Here immunoSEQ multiplex PCR was the method, and the copy in TCRdb shows in-frame clones only, minus some. Clone size and V and J calls were adopted from that table, with D and trimming inferred from the DNA. The sample records around 140,000 clones, around 88% being singletons. Source material: peripheral blood. The sequence derives from a human donor in a cohort sampled during active COVID-19.

The CDR3 reads CASSSSERGPDTQYF. In nucleotides, the CDR3 is TGTGCCAGCAGCTCCTCCGAGCGGGGCCCAGATACGCAGTATTTT. V is TRBV7-6 and J is TRBJ2-3; 7 bases match TRBD2. The V segment lost 4 bases and the J segment 4 bases; nucleotides outside the gene matches: 8. CDR3 size: 15 residues. Per the germline V gene, CDR1 is SGHVS and CDR2 is FNYEAQ.